Below are 9 T cell receptor beta chains sequenced from a single sample in a study of CXCR3-negative and CXCR3-positive naive CD8 T cells. Carrying UMI labels, the TRB cDNA libraries were prepared through 5' RACE. TCRdb re-called the 5' RACE reads, yielding one record per CDR3 amino acid sequence without DNA. Its listing shows 30,000 to 40,000 distinct CDR3 sequences. Material: memory CD8+ T cells from blood. Every receptor here comes from a human donor in good health. Some clones in this sample may be carry-over from other donors' samples.

The J gene is TRBJ2-7, the V gene TRBV14; without DNA, the TCRdb call of TRBD1 cannot be checked. The germline V gene has CDR1 SGHDN and CDR2 FVKESK. This CDR3 has 15 amino acids. Here the CDR3 reads CASRQAGDNLYEQYF.

The genes are TRBV11-3 and TRBJ1-2; TCRdb's D call of TRBD1 is untestable without DNA. Germline V lookup: CDR1 SGHNT, CDR2 YENEEA. The CDR3 runs 14 residues. The CDR3 protein is CASSLDQGGYGYTF.

The V gene is TRBV29-1, the J gene TRBJ2-3; TCRdb calls TRBD1, which cannot be checked without DNA. The germline CDR1 and CDR2 sequences are SQVTM and ANQGSEA. The CDR3 has 15 amino acids. This chain's CDR3 is CSVAPRDRLPDTQYF.

The chain is built from TRBV20-1 and TRBJ2-3; TCRdb picks TRBD1, but there is no DNA to check that call. Per germline, CDR1 DFQATT and CDR2 SNEGSKA (reference sequence). The CDR3 is 18 amino acids. CDR3: CSARDLAGARLVADTQYF.

The chain recombines TRBV9 with TRBJ2-3; the TRBD2 assignment by TCRdb is unverifiable without DNA. From germline, CDR1 is SGDLS and CDR2 YYNGEE. CDR3 size: 18 residues. The CDR3 is CASSAHTGTSPLTDTQYF.

V usage is TRBV5-5 and J usage is TRBJ2-2; the D call from TCRdb, TRBD2, cannot be confirmed without DNA. Germline CDR1 SGHKS, CDR2 YYEKEE (reference sequence). CDR3 length: 15 amino acids. This CDR3 reads CASSLLAGNIGELFF.

The chain couples TRBV2 to TRBJ1-1; absent DNA, TCRdb's TRBD1 call cannot be checked. This CDR3 region has 15 residues. Germline V gene sequence: CDR1 SNHLY, CDR2 FYNNEI. The CDR3 reads CASSERDSPHPEAFF.

The genes are TRBV7-6 and TRBJ2-7; TCRdb designates TRBD1, a call that cannot be tested without DNA. There are 11 residues in the CDR3. Germline V CDR1 and CDR2: SGHVS, FNYEAQ. The chain's CDR3 is CASSPGYEQYF.

CDR3 residues: CSASFGTEAFF. The V and J genes are TRBV20-1 and TRBJ1-1. The CDR3 is made up of 11 amino acids. Germline CDR1 reads DFQATT; CDR2 reads SNEGSKA (reference sequence).